The T cell receptor (beta chain) described here comes from a study of CD8+CD57+ T cells in acquired aplastic anemia. Across the whole study: Yields of DNA that came from sorted CD4+ and CD8+ cells averaged about 2.9 ug.

Both TCR beta VDJ combination and CDR3 sequence profiling were carried out. Genomic DNA was the template for this profiling. Using its own MiXCR run on the reads, TCRdb lists one record per CDR3 protein. The profile shows around 170,000 distinct CDR3 sequences, 50% to 75% of them singletons. The TCR sequence derives from a human donor in good health. The sequenced sample consisted of sorted CD4+, CD8+, or CD8+CD57+ T cells (not recorded which) from PBMCs.

CDR3: CATSDSGASGSYTDTQYF. In nucleotides, the CDR3 is TGTGCCACCAGTGATTCGGGGGCTAGCGGGAGTTATACAGATACGCAGTATTTT. J is TRBJ2-3 and V is TRBV24-1, with 10 bases lining up with TRBD2. This CDR3 comprises 18 residues. V was pared by 2 bases and J by 3 bases, with 10 bases of the junction left unmatched. CDR1 KGHDR and CDR2 SFDVKD come from the germline V gene.